This TCR beta chain originates from a study of a mutant IDH1 vaccine in newly diagnosed glioma. For the study at large: Patients got their first vaccination 4-6 weeks after radiotherapy alone, or with temozolomide cycles. Most patients had received both radiotherapy and temozolomide, the prior options being radiotherapy, temozolomide, or both.

Time point of the sample: week 35, safety follow-up. What each vaccine dose contained was 300 ug of mutant IDH1 20-mer peptide, accompanied by topical imiquimod. Eight vaccinations reached patients in weeks 1, 3, 5, 7, 11, 15, 19 and 23. The CDR3 contains 16 residues. Looked up from germline, CDR1 is LNHDA and CDR2 is SQIVND (reference sequence). V was shortened by 0 bases and J by 2 bases, with 11 bases between the two germline ends. Here immunoSEQ multiplex PCR was the method, and the copy in TCRdb shows in-frame clones only, minus some. The sample has roughly 32,000 clones, 80% seen once. Concerning this clone itself: Its specificity is unknown.

The input for sequencing was PBMCs, taken from a glioma patient whose treatment included an IDH1 peptide vaccine. The clonotype comes from a man between 35 and 55 years old with glioma. Some clones in this sample may be carry-over from other donors' samples. V gene TRBV19 combines with J gene TRBJ1-3, with a weak D call TRBD1 (5 bases). In DNA form, the CDR3 reads TGTGCCAGTAGTATAGATTGGGGCCTGGCTGGAAACACCATATATTTT. It encodes CASSIDWGLAGNTIYF.